The 6 T cell receptor beta chains presented below share a single source sample, sequenced in a study of T cells in tuberculosis. The method was immunoSEQ multiplex PCR; TCRdb's version includes in-frame clones alone and lacks a portion of them. The sample includes around 26,000 clones, approximately 94% of them seen just once. The sample taken for sequencing was PBMCs. These receptors all stem from a donor aged 10-29 years with latent tuberculosis or without tuberculosis infection. Some clones in this sample may be carry-over from other donors' samples.

V usage is TRBV29-1 and J usage is TRBJ2-1, with D maybe TRBD2 (5 bases). Germline V CDR1 and CDR2: SQVTM, ANQGSEA. Trimming stripped 8 bases from V and 6 bases from J, with 14 bases between. The CDR3 is 12 amino acids. The CDR3: CSSLRGINEQFF. DNA for the CDR3: TGCAGCTCCCTCCGGGGTATCAATGAGCAGTTCTTC.

V is TRBV23-1 and J is TRBJ1-6, with TRBD1 as a possible D gene (5 bases). TRBV23-1 is annotated as an ORF whose role is uncertain. Between the trimmed V and J ends, which lost 0 bases and 9 bases, there was a span of 15 bases. The CDR3 consists of 16 residues. Written as DNA, the CDR3 is TGCGCCAGCAGTCAATCCGGCAGGGTTTCACGTTCACCCCTCCACTTT. It yields the protein CASSQSGRVSRSPLHF.

A single count supports this clone. CDR3 in DNA: TGTGCCAGGCAGTTAGCGGGGGCCGGGAACAATGAGCAGTTCTTC. Translation gives CARQLAGAGNNEQFF. The chain joins TRBV7-9 to TRBJ2-1, with 9 bases fitting TRBD2. This CDR3 comprises 15 residues. V trimming: 9 bases; J trimming: 5 bases; junction bases outside the gene matches: 11. Looked up from germline, CDR1 is SEHNR and CDR2 is FQNEAQ (reference sequence). Full variable domain (missing parts from reference TRBV7-9 and TRBJ2-1): DTGVSQNPRHKITKRGQNVTFRCDPISEHNRLYWYRQTLGQGPEFLTYFQNEAQLEKSRLLSDRFSAERPKGSFSTLEIQRTEQGDSAMYLCARQLAGAGNNEQFFGPGTRLTVL.

The chain employs TRBV2 and TRBJ2-4; tentative D call: TRBD2 (5 bases). V was trimmed by 10 bases and J by 0 bases, leaving 25 bases between them. The CDR3 is made up of 18 amino acids. In germline, CDR1 is SNHLY, CDR2 FYNNEI. CDR3 coding DNA: TGTGCCATTATCCGGGAACAGACAAATCCCCTAGCCAAAAACATTCAGTACTTC. This sequence encodes CAIIREQTNPLAKNIQYF. Together with reference TRBV2 and TRBJ2-4, the CDR3 gives the full variable domain: EPEVTQTPSHQVTQMGQEVILRCVPISNHLYFYWYRQILGQKVEFLVSFYNNEISEKSEIFDDQFSVERPDGSNFTLKIRSTKLEDSAMYFCAIIREQTNPLAKNIQYFGAGTRLSVL.

This clone was counted a few times. CDR3: CASSPRSGGGRGTQYF. Written as DNA, the CDR3 is TGTGCCAGCAGCCCAAGGTCAGGGGGCGGTCGTGGGACCCAGTACTTC. This chain uses TRBV7-2 with TRBJ2-5; 8 nucleotides match TRBD1. CDR3 length: 16 amino acids. With V trimmed by 5 bases and J by 7 bases, 15 bases remained unmatched. Germline V gene sequence: CDR1 SGHTA, CDR2 FQGNSA.

The chain employs TRBV10-3 and TRBJ2-7, with 8 bases identical to TRBD2. This CDR3 contains 13 residues. Germline V lookup: CDR1 ENHRY, CDR2 SYGVKD. V lost 6 bases to trimming and J lost 6 bases; unmatched junction nucleotides: 7. As DNA, the CDR3 is TGTGCCATCAGCGGACTAGCACTGGGCGAGCAGTACTTC. The encoded protein is CAISGLALGEQYF.